What follows are 10 T cell receptor beta chains derived from one specimen sequenced in a study of cytomegalovirus exposure and HLA in healthy donors. Some clones are missing from TCRdb's copy, which holds only in-frame ones; the method was immunoSEQ multiplex PCR. The sample contains a few hundred thousand clones, around 91% of which appear only once. The sample was PBMCs. These receptors all stem from a young woman in good health and CMV-seronegative.

The chain carries TRBV6-5 and TRBJ1-2; D gene ambiguous. Germline values: CDR1 MNHEY, CDR2 SVGAGI. The CDR3 is made up of 13 amino acids. Trimming took off 6 bases at V and 1 base at J, with 9 bases between the two ends. CDR3 nucleotides: TGTGCCAGCAGCCTGGGAGTTAACTATGGCTACACCTTC. Protein product: CASSLGVNYGYTF.

V gene TRBV28 combines with J gene TRBJ2-5; 7 bases agree with TRBD1. V lost 6 bases, J lost 2 bases, and 12 bases stayed unmatched. The germline V gene has CDR1 MDHEN and CDR2 SYDVKM. This CDR3 spans 16 amino acids. This chain's CDR3 is CASRGPGQPKQETQYF. CDR3 DNA: TGTGCCAGCAGGGGCCCGGGACAGCCTAAACAAGAGACCCAGTACTTC.

The rearrangement joins TRBV9 to TRBJ2-1; 14 nucleotides align to TRBD2. This CDR3 contains 16 residues. V shed 4 bases and J 6 bases; nucleotides not matched to a gene: 6. CDR1 and CDR2 from the germline V gene are SGDLS and YYNGEE. The CDR3 loop is CASSNRLAGGLNEQFF. As DNA, the CDR3 is TGTGCCAGCAGCAACAGACTAGCGGGGGGGCTCAATGAGCAGTTCTTC.

V usage is TRBV7-9 and J usage is TRBJ2-1, with D perhaps TRBD1 (5 bases). From germline, CDR1 is SEHNR and CDR2 FQNEAQ (reference sequence). This CDR3 is built from 16 residues. V lost 4 bases, J lost 0 bases, and 13 bases lay in between. Here the CDR3 reads CASSSWTSRSYNEQFF. Here the CDR3 DNA reads TGTGCCAGCAGCTCCTGGACATCGCGCTCCTACAATGAGCAGTTCTTC.

The chain carries TRBV6-6 and TRBJ1-4; 9 nucleotides line up with TRBD1. CDR1 is MNHNY, CDR2 SVGAGI, per germline (reference sequence). The trim removed 6 bases at V and 7 bases at J, leaving 6 bases unmatched. The CDR3 runs 14 residues. The CDR3 is CASSRTGVGEKLFF. The CDR3 DNA follows: TGTGCCAGCAGCCGGACAGGGGTTGGTGAAAAACTGTTTTTT.

The chain carries TRBV9 and TRBJ2-1, with TRBD2 matching 7 bases. The V and J ends lost 4 bases and 3 bases, in that order; junction bases with no gene match: 7. The CDR3 has 15 residues. Germline-derived CDR1 and CDR2 are SGDLS and YYNGEE. CDR3 DNA sequence: TGTGCCAGCAGCCGTCGGGGGGACCTCTACAATGAGCAGTTCTTC. As protein: CASSRRGDLYNEQFF.

This clone was observed a single time. This rearrangement joins TRBV7-8 to TRBJ2-6; D remains unclear. The CDR3 contains 17 residues. Looked up from germline, CDR1 is SGHVS and CDR2 is FQNEAQ. V was trimmed by 1 base and J by 0 bases, leaving 10 bases between them. The CDR3 DNA reads as TGTGCCAGCAGCTTAGGCACAACCCACTCTGGGGCCAACGTCCTGACTTTC. This sequence encodes CASSLGTTHSGANVLTF.

The CDR3 region is CASGAGGTVEQFF. CDR3 bases: TGCGCCAGCGGGGCAGGGGGCACGGTTGAGCAGTTCTTC. The chain carries TRBV10-1 and TRBJ2-1, with 8 bases that match TRBD1. The junction had 9 bases not matched to a gene; V was cut back by 8 bases and J by 9 bases. This CDR3 has 13 amino acids. Germline CDR1 is WNHNN and CDR2 is SYGVQD (reference sequence).

The V gene is TRBV11-3, the J gene TRBJ1-1, with a possible D match to TRBD1 (6 bases). The CDR3 is 14 residues long. V lost 5 bases, J lost 4 bases, and 14 bases lay in between. CDR1 and CDR2 (germline): SGHNT, YENEEA. CDR3 protein: CASSQTGGATEAFF. CDR3 nucleotides: TGTGCCAGCAGCCAGACGGGGGGGGCCACTGAAGCTTTCTTT.

The chain joins TRBV19 to TRBJ1-1; TRBD1 matches 7 bases. CDR1 and CDR2 (germline): LNHDA, SQIVND (reference sequence). This CDR3 spans 12 amino acids. V was pared by 3 bases and J by 6 bases, with 1 base of the junction left unmatched. The CDR3 DNA reads TGTGCCAGTAGTATGAGGGGGCCTGAAGCTTTCTTT. The encoded protein is CASSMRGPEAFF.